Following are 15 T cell receptor beta chains from one sample sequenced in a study of cytomegalovirus exposure and HLA in healthy donors. 13 Jbeta primers and 60 Vbeta primers were used for the PCR. Only in-frame clones appear in the TCRdb table, and some are missing; sequencing was by immunoSEQ multiplex PCR. Of some 170,000 clones in the sample, 80% to 90% were seen once. Sequenced material: PBMCs. Every receptor here comes from a man aged 50 to 59 in good health and CMV-seropositive.

In DNA form, the CDR3 reads TGCGCCAGCAGACACGGGATAGCGGGAGTTCTGCGGAACACAGATACGCAGTATTTT. It translates to CASRHGIAGVLRNTDTQYF. The chain recombines TRBV5-1 with TRBJ2-3; 9 bases agree with TRBD2. Germline loops: CDR1 SGHRS, CDR2 YFSETQ. Trimming at V came to 5 bases and at J to 2 bases, leaving 18 bases not matched to a gene. The CDR3 length is 19 residues.

This clone has at least ten counts. The CDR3 sequence: CASSLGGYEKLFF. The CDR3 region has the DNA TGTGCCAGCAGCCTAGGGGGCTATGAAAAACTGTTTTTT. V and J are TRBV11-2 and TRBJ1-4; 7 bases match TRBD1. Trimming at V came to 5 bases and at J to 6 bases, leaving 3 bases not matched to a gene. Germline lookup yields CDR1 SGHAT and CDR2 FQNNGV. This CDR3 is built from 13 residues.

The rearrangement joins TRBV11-2 to TRBJ1-1; possibly TRBD1 for D (5 bases). From germline, CDR1 is SGHAT and CDR2 FQNNGV. Trimming took off 1 base at V and 5 bases at J, with 20 bases between the two ends. The CDR3 extends over 17 amino acids. CDR3 bases: TGTGCCAGCAGCTTAGGCCTCGGGGGAGGGCCAGGGACTGAAGCTTTCTTT. Its translation is CASSLGLGGGPGTEAFF.

This clone was observed a single time. The rearrangement uses TRBV29-1 and TRBJ2-7; 10 nucleotides line up with TRBD1. The CDR3 has 13 amino acids. The trim removed 3 bases at V and 7 bases at J, leaving 6 bases unmatched. Germline CDR1 reads SQVTM; CDR2 reads ANQGSEA. This CDR3 reads CSVDVGQGREQYF. CDR3 sequence (DNA): TGCAGCGTTGACGTGGGACAGGGGCGAGAGCAGTACTTC.

There are a few counts of this clone. The V call is TRBV11-2, the J call TRBJ1-1, with a tentative D call TRBD1 (6 bases). V dropped 5 bases and J dropped 7 bases, with 17 bases sitting between them. The CDR3 runs to 14 residues. Germline CDR1 and CDR2: SGHAT and FQNNGV. The CDR3 coding sequence is TGTGCCAGCAGCCTCGCCGGGGGGGGCGTTGAAGCTTTCTTT. Its protein product is CASSLAGGGVEAFF.

CDR3 loop: CSAPVVETQYF. In nucleotides, the CDR3 is TGCAGTGCTCCCGTAGTAGAGACCCAGTACTTC. The chain joins TRBV20-1 to TRBJ2-5, with D uncertain. Trimming took off 5 bases at V and 4 bases at J, with 8 bases between the two ends. CDR1 is DFQATT, CDR2 SNEGSKA, per germline (reference sequence). This CDR3 contains 11 residues.

This rearrangement joins TRBV11-3 to TRBJ2-1; D might be TRBD1 (6 bases). The ends were cut back, 5 bases at V and 6 bases at J, with 11 bases in the middle. The CDR3 consists of 13 residues. The germline CDR1 and CDR2 sequences are SGHNT and YENEEA. In nucleotides, the CDR3 is TGTGCCAGCAGCCACAGGGTCTCCAATGAGCAGTTCTTC. It is translated as CASSHRVSNEQFF.

This clone showed up just once. The rearrangement uses TRBV6-6 and TRBJ1-6, with D perhaps TRBD1 (6 bases). V was shortened by 11 bases and J by 15 bases, with 29 bases between the two germline ends. The germline CDR1 and CDR2 sequences are MNHNY and SVGAGI (reference sequence). The CDR3 runs 15 residues. CDR3 amino acids: CALQPSRGKKSVLHF. The CDR3 region has the DNA TGTGCCTTACAGCCCAGCAGGGGAAAAAAATCAGTCCTCCACTTT.

This chain uses TRBV29-1 with TRBJ2-5, with a weak D call TRBD2 (5 bases). Germline loops: CDR1 SQVTM, CDR2 ANQGSEA. This CDR3 is built from 13 residues. The CDR3, as DNA: TGCAGTACTAAAGCTAGCCCCCAAGAGACCCAGTACTTC. Translation: CSTKASPQETQYF.

The CDR3 region has the DNA TGTGCCAGCAGCCAAGATAACTACGAGCAGTACTTC. Residues: CASSQDNYEQYF. The gene calls are TRBV14 and TRBJ2-7; D unresolved. V lost 0 bases and J lost 3, with 3 bases in between. Germline loops: CDR1 SGHDN, CDR2 FVKESK. This CDR3 is 12 amino acids long.

This clone came up a few times. The V and J genes are TRBV5-4 and TRBJ2-5, with D maybe TRBD1 (6 bases). Trimming removed 0 bases at V and 2 bases at J, with 11 bases between. CDR3 length equals 15 residues. The germline gives CDR1 SGHNT, CDR2 YYREEE (reference sequence). CDR3 nucleotide sequence: TGTGCCAGCAGCTTGGTAGGGGGAGTGCAAGAGACCCAGTACTTC. Protein sequence: CASSLVGGVQETQYF.

The chain is built from TRBV6-5 and TRBJ2-5; 8 bases map to TRBD1. CDR1 and CDR2 from the germline V gene are MNHEY and SVGAGI. CDR3 length equals 12 residues. V lost 6 bases, J lost 5 bases, and 2 bases stayed unmatched. The CDR3 loop is CASSRGLETQYF. DNA for the CDR3: TGTGCCAGCAGCAGGGGGCTGGAGACCCAGTACTTC.

This clone was counted once. The V gene is TRBV27, the J gene TRBJ2-1; the match to TRBD2 covers 8 bases. Germline V gene sequence: CDR1 MNHEY, CDR2 SMNVEV (reference sequence). J was trimmed by 6 bases and V by 5 bases; bases with no gene match: 9. This CDR3 region has 15 residues. This CDR3 reads CASSPQTSEGNEQFF. The CDR3 DNA reads as TGTGCCAGCAGTCCTCAGACTAGCGAGGGCAATGAGCAGTTCTTC.

The chain carries TRBV7-3 and TRBJ2-1; TRBD1 matches at 7 bases. CDR1 SGHTA and CDR2 FQGTGA come from the germline V gene. This CDR3 has 15 amino acids. The V gene end was trimmed by 5 bases and the J gene end by 7 bases; junction bases not matched to a gene: 11. The CDR3 is CASSRVQGDSNEQFF. The CDR3 nucleotides read TGTGCCAGCAGCCGTGTTCAGGGGGATTCTAATGAGCAGTTCTTC.

This chain uses TRBV19 with TRBJ1-5; 9 bases line up with TRBD1. Germline CDR1 is LNHDA and CDR2 is SQIVND (reference sequence). Losses at the gene ends were 7 bases for V and 4 bases for J; bases not matched to a gene: 8. The CDR3 has 15 amino acids. The CDR3 loop is CASMDRGIDNQPQHF. Written as DNA, the CDR3 is TGTGCCAGTATGGACAGGGGTATTGATAATCAGCCCCAGCATTTT. The full variable domain, its missing parts supplied by reference TRBV19 and TRBJ1-5, is DGGITQSPKYLFRKEGQNVTLSCEQNLNHDAMYWYRQDPGQGLRLIYYSQIVNDFQKGDIAEGYSVSREKKESFPLTVTSAQKNPTAFYLCASMDRGIDNQPQHFGDGTRLSIL.